This TCR beta chain was recovered during a study of tumour-infiltrating T cells in Burkitt lymphoma. Germline CDR1 is SGHVS and CDR2 is FQNEAQ. The V and J ends lost 3 bases and 1 base respectively, with 10 bases between them. The length of the CDR3 is 14 residues. The protocol was immunoSEQ multiplex PCR, while the TCRdb copy is restricted to in-frame clones and leaves out a portion. The data contain 46,000 or so clones, around 30% of them seen just once; the ten biggest clones take up 2.9%. The sequenced sample consisted of tumor tissue. The chain uses TRBV7-8 and TRBJ2-7; unclear D gene. This sequence was found in a human donor with Burkitt lymphoma. CDR3 DNA: TGTGCCAGCAGCTTTGTACTGGGTTCCTACGAGCAGTACTTC. The encoded protein is CASSFVLGSYEQYF.